This is a list of T cell receptor beta chains from one sample in a study of regulatory T cells in long-lasting Graves disease. TCRdb re-called the multiplex PCR reads through MiXCR, storing one row per CDR3 protein. There are fewer than 450,000 distinct CDR3 sequences in the sample; less than 25% occur only once, and more than 20% lies in the top ten. The input for sequencing was peripheral blood mononuclear cells (PBMCs), taken when the disease was refractory, from a patient treated with antithyroid drugs. These TCRs come from a female donor with Graves disease. The CDR3 runs from the conserved cysteine through the conserved F or W. A D gene is named only where the DNA matches it firmly. A clone size is listed for some rows: how often the clone was seen (once, few, many), or a class if it is expanded.

many | - | TRBJ1-1 | TRBV27 | CASSLLGPRGNTEAFF | TGTGCCAGCAGTTTATTGGGACCACGGGGGAACACTGAAGCTTTCTTT
many | - | TRBJ1-1 | TRBV7-8 | CASSLTVSENTEAFF | TGTGCCAGCAGCCTGACGGTGTCCGAGAACACTGAAGCTTTCTTT
few | - | TRBJ2-7 | TRBV6-5 | CASSYSEGPYEQYF | TGTGCCAGCAGTTACTCGGAGGGGCCCTACGAGCAGTACTTC
many | - | TRBJ1-1 | TRBV7-9 | CASSRGGQGNTEAFF | TGTGCCAGCAGCCGTGGAGGGCAGGGCAACACTGAAGCTTTCTTT
many | TRBD1 | TRBJ1-1 | TRBV6-1 | CASSVQGKNTEAFF | TGTGCCAGCAGTGTACAGGGGAAGAACACTGAAGCTTTCTTT
- | TRBD1 | TRBJ2-6 | TRBV6-1 | CASRVDRGLGFFDGANVLTF | TGTGCCAGCAGGGTAGACAGGGGGCTCGGGTTTTTTGATGGGGCCAACGTCCTGACTTTC
few | - | TRBJ2-7 | TRBV7-3 | CASSPGPAQRHEQYF | TGTGCCAGCAGCCCAGGGCCAGCCCAGCGCCACGAGCAGTACTTC
- | TRBD2 | TRBJ2-7 | TRBV6-1 | CASSLAGGGVEQYF | TGTGCCAGCAGCCTAGCGGGAGGCGGTGTCGAGCAGTACTTC
- | TRBD2 | TRBJ2-2 | TRBV30 | CARGRGAGELFF | TGTGCCCGAGGGCGGGGGGCCGGGGAGCTGTTTTTT
many | - | TRBJ2-7 | TRBV6-1 | CASRKTGTSYEQYF | TGTGCCAGCAGAAAGACCGGGACATCCTACGAGCAGTACTTC
once | - | TRBJ1-1 | TRBV10-2 | CASSERGGVTEAFF | TGCGCCAGCAGTGAGCGGGGCGGGGTCACTGAAGCTTTCTTT
many | TRBD1 | TRBJ1-5 | TRBV12-3/TRBV12-4 | CASTFMGTGYQPQHF | TGTGCCAGCACCTTCATGGGGACAGGATACCAGCCCCAGCATTTT
few | - | TRBJ1-5 | TRBV29-1 | CSVQDSHSNQPQHF | TGCAGCGTTCAAGACAGTCATAGCAATCAGCCCCAGCATTTT
few | - | TRBJ1-1 | TRBV20-1 | CSAGTQGWNTEAFF | TGCAGTGCCGGGACTCAGGGATGGAACACTGAAGCTTTCTTT
- | TRBD2 | TRBJ2-7 | TRBV20-1 | CSADPLAGGPEQYF | TGCAGTGCGGACCCTCTAGCGGGAGGACCGGAGCAGTACTTC
many | TRBD2 | TRBJ2-7 | TRBV11-2 | CASSPGTSHEQYF | TGTGCCAGCAGCCCCGGGACTAGTCATGAGCAGTACTTC
- | - | TRBJ2-1 | TRBV6-1 | CASSPWTGYNEQFF | TGTGCCAGCAGTCCTTGGACGGGTTACAATGAGCAGTTCTTC
- | - | TRBJ1-6 | TRBV19 | CATRERGGADNSPLHF | TGTGCCACCAGAGAACGGGGGGGCGCCGATAATTCACCCCTCCACTTT
- | - | TRBJ2-1 | TRBV5-1 | CASSPLDDEQFF | TGCGCCAGCAGCCCACTTGATGATGAGCAGTTCTTC
- | TRBD1 | TRBJ1-5 | TRBV20-1 | CSADPTGESNQPQHF | TGCAGTGCTGACCCGACAGGGGAGAGCAATCAGCCCCAGCATTTT
- | - | TRBJ2-2 | TRBV7-9 | CASSLRDTGELFF | TGTGCCAGCAGCTTAAGGGACACCGGGGAGCTGTTTTTT
few | - | TRBJ2-5 | TRBV30 | CACLDPGTPQETQYF | TGTGCCTGTCTCGATCCCGGGACTCCGCAAGAGACCCAGTACTTC
- | - | TRBJ1-1 | TRBV3-2 | CASSQGGGGNGGTEAFF | TGTGCCAGCAGCCAAGGGGGAGGAGGGAACGGGGGCACTGAAGCTTTCTTT
few | - | TRBJ2-2 | TRBV28 | CASSLRQYTGELFF | TGTGCCAGCAGTTTAAGACAGTACACCGGGGAGCTGTTTTTT
many | TRBD2 | TRBJ2-5 | TRBV18 | CASSAGLAGVGETQYF | TGTGCCAGCTCGGCAGGACTAGCGGGAGTTGGAGAGACCCAGTACTTC
many | TRBD2 | TRBJ2-5 | TRBV7-8 | CASSLVLAGPQETQYF | TGTGCCAGCAGCTTAGTCCTAGCGGGACCCCAAGAGACCCAGTACTTC
few | TRBD1 | TRBJ2-7 | TRBV20-1 | CSANNDQGAYEQYF | TGCAGTGCTAACAATGACCAGGGGGCCTACGAGCAGTACTTC
many | TRBD2 | TRBJ2-5 | TRBV28 | CASRAGGPGETQYF | TGTGCCAGCCGGGCGGGAGGGCCAGGAGAGACCCAGTACTTC
many | - | TRBJ1-2 | TRBV29-1 | CSVEAGRGQDGYTF | TGCAGCGTTGAGGCGGGCAGGGGTCAGGATGGCTACACCTTC
many | - | TRBJ1-1 | TRBV6-2/TRBV6-3 | CASRNTLQNTEAFF | TGTGCCAGCAGGAATACTTTGCAGAACACTGAAGCTTTCTTT
many | - | TRBJ1-2 | TRBV28 | CASSWGYGYTF | TGTGCCAGCAGTTGGGGCTATGGCTACACCTTC
many | - | TRBJ1-1 | TRBV2 | CASSLPPGAANTEAFF | TGTGCCAGCAGTCTCCCTCCAGGGGCAGCAAACACTGAAGCTTTCTTT
many | - | TRBJ1-2 | TRBV5-5 | CASSFPGVGGYTF | TGTGCCAGCAGCTTTCCAGGGGTCGGCGGCTACACCTTC
few | TRBD1 | TRBJ2-7 | TRBV11-2 | CASLGQGFTGFSYEQYF | TGTGCCAGCCTGGGACAGGGTTTCACCGGGTTTTCCTACGAGCAGTACTTC
- | TRBD2 | TRBJ2-5 | TRBV7-6 | CASSYLAGHQETQYF | TGTGCCAGCAGCTATCTAGCGGGGCACCAAGAGACCCAGTACTTC
many | TRBD2 | TRBJ2-5 | TRBV28 | CASRGTSGTKETQYF | TGTGCCAGCAGAGGGACTAGCGGGACCAAAGAGACCCAGTACTTC
- | - | TRBJ2-7 | TRBV6-1 | CASSEGVFLSSYEQYF | TGTGCCAGCAGTGAAGGGGTATTCCTGAGCTCCTACGAGCAGTACTTC
many | TRBD2 | TRBJ2-7 | TRBV6-5 | CASSYSPAGGPAYEQYF | TGTGCCAGCAGTTACTCACCCGCGGGAGGCCCAGCCTACGAGCAGTACTTC
- | - | TRBJ2-3 | TRBV27 | CASSFYGSSTDTQYF | TGTGCCAGCAGTTTCTACGGGTCCTCCACAGATACGCAGTATTTT
many | - | TRBJ1-5 | TRBV7-2 | CASSEGQSGQPQHF | TGTGCCAGCAGCGAGGGACAATCTGGGCAGCCCCAGCATTTT
- | TRBD2 | TRBJ2-2 | TRBV19 | CASSKGTSGSPNTGELFF | TGTGCCAGTAGTAAGGGGACTAGCGGCTCCCCGAACACCGGGGAGCTGTTTTTT
many | - | TRBJ1-4 | TRBV7-2 | CASSPQAATNEKLFF | TGTGCCAGCAGCCCCCAAGCGGCAACTAATGAAAAACTGTTTTTT
many | TRBD2 | TRBJ2-5 | TRBV19 | CASSPGTSKTQYF | TGTGCCAGTAGTCCGGGGACTAGTAAGACCCAGTACTTC
- | - | TRBJ2-7 | TRBV30 | CAWSGSGSPTYYEQYF | TGTGCCTGGAGTGGAAGTGGGTCCCCGACCTATTACGAGCAGTACTTC
many | TRBD1 | TRBJ1-5 | TRBV28 | CASSFGQGGSNQPQHF | TGTGCCAGCAGTTTCGGTCAGGGGGGTTCCAATCAGCCCCAGCATTTT
many | - | TRBJ1-2 | TRBV2 | CASSEREGYTF | TGTGCCAGCAGTGAAAGGGAGGGCTACACCTTC
many | TRBD1 | TRBJ2-7 | TRBV3-1 | CASSQDRTGADEQYF | TGTGCCAGCAGCCAAGATCGGACAGGGGCGGACGAGCAGTACTTC
many | - | TRBJ2-5 | TRBV7-9 | CASATSGGTQYF | TGTGCCAGCGCTACCTCGGGCGGTACCCAGTACTTC
few | - | TRBJ1-1 | TRBV30 | CAWSVFGVTEAFF | TGTGCCTGGAGTGTTTTCGGGGTGACTGAAGCTTTCTTT
few | TRBD2 | TRBJ2-7 | TRBV9 | CASPSQLTSGRSLSYEQYF | TGTGCCAGCCCCTCACAACTGACTAGCGGGAGATCCCTCTCCTACGAGCAGTACTTC
- | TRBD2 | TRBJ2-1 | TRBV13 | CASSSTQGTSGGYNEQFF | TGTGCCAGCAGCTCGACCCAAGGGACTAGCGGGGGATACAATGAGCAGTTCTTC